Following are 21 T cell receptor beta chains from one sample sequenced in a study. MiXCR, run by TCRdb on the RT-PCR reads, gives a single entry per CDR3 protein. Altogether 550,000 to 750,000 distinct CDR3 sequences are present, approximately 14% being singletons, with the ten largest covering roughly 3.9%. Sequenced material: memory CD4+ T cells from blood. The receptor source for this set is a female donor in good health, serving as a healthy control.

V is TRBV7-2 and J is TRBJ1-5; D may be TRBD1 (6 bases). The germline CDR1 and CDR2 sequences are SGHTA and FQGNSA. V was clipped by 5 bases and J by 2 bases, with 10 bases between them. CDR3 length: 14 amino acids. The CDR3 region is CASSRQVGNQPQHF. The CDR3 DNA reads TGTGCCAGCAGCAGACAGGTTGGCAATCAGCCCCAGCATTTT.

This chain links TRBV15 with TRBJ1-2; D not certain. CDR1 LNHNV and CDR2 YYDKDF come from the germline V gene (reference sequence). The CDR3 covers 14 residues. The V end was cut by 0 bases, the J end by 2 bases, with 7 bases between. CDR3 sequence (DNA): TGTGCCACCAGCAGAGAGGGCAGAAACTATGGCTACACCTTC. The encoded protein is CATSREGRNYGYTF.

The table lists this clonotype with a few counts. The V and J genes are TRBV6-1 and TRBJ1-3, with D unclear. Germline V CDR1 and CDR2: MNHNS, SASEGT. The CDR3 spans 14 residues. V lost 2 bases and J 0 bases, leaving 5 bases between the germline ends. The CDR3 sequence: CASSETGSGNTIYF. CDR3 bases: TGTGCCAGCAGTGAAACGGGCTCTGGAAACACCATATATTTT.

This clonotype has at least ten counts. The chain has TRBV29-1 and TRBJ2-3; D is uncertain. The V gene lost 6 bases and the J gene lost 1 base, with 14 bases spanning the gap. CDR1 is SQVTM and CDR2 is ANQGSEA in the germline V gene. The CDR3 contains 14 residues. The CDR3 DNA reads TGCAGCGTGATCCCGGGCTCTCGCACAGATACGCAGTATTTT. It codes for CSVIPGSRTDTQYF.

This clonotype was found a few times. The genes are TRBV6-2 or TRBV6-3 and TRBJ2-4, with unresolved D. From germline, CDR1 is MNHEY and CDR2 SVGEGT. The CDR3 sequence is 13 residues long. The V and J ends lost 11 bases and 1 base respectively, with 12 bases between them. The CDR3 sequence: CACQDYAKNIQYF. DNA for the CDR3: TGTGCCTGCCAGGATTACGCCAAAAACATTCAGTACTTC.

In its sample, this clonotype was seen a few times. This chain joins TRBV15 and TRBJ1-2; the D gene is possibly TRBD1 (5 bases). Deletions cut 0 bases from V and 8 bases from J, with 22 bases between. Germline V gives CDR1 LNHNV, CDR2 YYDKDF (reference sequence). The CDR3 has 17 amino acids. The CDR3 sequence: CATSRETGPGFVGGYTF. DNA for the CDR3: TGTGCCACCAGCAGAGAAACGGGCCCAGGGTTCGTAGGGGGCTACACCTTC.

The CDR3 protein is CATSDSWNTEAFF. The CDR3 bases are TGTGCCACCAGTGATTCGTGGAACACTGAAGCTTTCTTT. The chain links TRBV24-1 to TRBJ1-1; D remains ambiguous. The CDR3 sequence is 13 residues long. V was pared by 2 bases and J by 1 base, with 4 bases between. The V gene's germline CDR1 is KGHDR and CDR2 SFDVKD.

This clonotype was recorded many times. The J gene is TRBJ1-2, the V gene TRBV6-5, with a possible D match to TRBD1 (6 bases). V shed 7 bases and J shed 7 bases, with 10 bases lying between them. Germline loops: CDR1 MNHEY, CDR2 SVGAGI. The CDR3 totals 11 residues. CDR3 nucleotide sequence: TGTGCCAGCACGCAGGGGCTTGGCTACACCTTC. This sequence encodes CASTQGLGYTF.

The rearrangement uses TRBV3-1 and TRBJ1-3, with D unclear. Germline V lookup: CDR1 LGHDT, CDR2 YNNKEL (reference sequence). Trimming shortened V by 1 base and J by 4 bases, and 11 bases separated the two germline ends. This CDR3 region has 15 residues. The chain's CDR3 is CASSQGRSTGNTIYF. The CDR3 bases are TGTGCCAGCAGCCAAGGACGGTCTACAGGAAACACCATATATTTT. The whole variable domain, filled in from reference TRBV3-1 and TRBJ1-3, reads DTAVSQTPKYLVTQMGNDKSIKCEQNLGHDTMYWYKQDSKKFLKIMFSYNNKELIINETVPNRFSPKSPDKAHLNLHINSLELGDSAVYFCASSQGRSTGNTIYFGEGSWLTVV.

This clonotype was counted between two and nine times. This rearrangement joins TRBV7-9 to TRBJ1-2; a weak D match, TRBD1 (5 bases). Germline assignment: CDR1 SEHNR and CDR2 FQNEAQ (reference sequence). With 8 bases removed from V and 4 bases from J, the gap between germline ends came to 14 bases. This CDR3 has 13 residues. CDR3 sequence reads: CASSREGSYGYTF. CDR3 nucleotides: TGTGCCAGCTCAAGGGAGGGGAGCTATGGCTACACCTTC.

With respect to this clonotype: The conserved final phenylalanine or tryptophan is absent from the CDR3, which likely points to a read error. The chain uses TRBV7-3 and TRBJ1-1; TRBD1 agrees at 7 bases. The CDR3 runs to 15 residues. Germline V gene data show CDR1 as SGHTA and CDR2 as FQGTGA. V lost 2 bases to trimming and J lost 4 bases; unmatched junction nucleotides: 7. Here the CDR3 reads CASSLAQGRSTEAFC. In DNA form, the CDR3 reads TGTGCCAGCAGCTTAGCACAGGGGAGGAGCACTGAAGCTTTCTGT.

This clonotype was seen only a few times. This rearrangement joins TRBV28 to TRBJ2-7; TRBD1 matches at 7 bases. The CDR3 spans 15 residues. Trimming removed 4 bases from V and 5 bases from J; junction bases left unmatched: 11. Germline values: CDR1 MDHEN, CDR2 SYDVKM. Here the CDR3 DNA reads TGTGCCAGCAGTTCGCCGGGACAGCCATCAGACGAGCAGTACTTC. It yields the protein CASSSPGQPSDEQYF. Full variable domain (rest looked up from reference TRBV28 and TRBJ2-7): DVKVTQSSRYLVKRTGEKVFLECVQDMDHENMFWYRQDPGLGLRLIYFSYDVKMKEKGDIPEGYSVSREKKERFSLILESASTNQTSMYLCASSSPGQPSDEQYFGPGTRLTVT.

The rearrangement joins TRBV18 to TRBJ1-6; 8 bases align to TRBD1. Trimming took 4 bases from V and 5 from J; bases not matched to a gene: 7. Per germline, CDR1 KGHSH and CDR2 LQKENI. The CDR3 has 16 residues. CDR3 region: CASSLSRDRNNSPLHF. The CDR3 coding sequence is TGTGCCAGCTCACTGTCCCGGGACAGGAATAATTCACCCCTCCACTTT.

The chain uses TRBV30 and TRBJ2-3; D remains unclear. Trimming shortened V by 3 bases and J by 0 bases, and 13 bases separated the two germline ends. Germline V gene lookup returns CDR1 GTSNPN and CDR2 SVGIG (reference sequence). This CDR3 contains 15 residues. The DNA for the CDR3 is TGTGCCTGGAGCCCAGGACCCCGGAGCACAGATACGCAGTATTTT. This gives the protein CAWSPGPRSTDTQYF. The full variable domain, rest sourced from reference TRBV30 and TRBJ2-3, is SQTIHQWPATLVQPVGSPLSLECTVEGTSNPNLYWYRQAAGRGLQLLFYSVGIGQISSEVPQNLSASRPQDRQFILSSKKLLLSDSGFYLCAWSPGPRSTDTQYFGPGTRLTVL.

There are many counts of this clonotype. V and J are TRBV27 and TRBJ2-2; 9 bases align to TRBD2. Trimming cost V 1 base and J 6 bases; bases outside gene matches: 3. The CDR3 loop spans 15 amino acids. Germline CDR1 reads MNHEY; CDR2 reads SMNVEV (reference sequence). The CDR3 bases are TGTGCCAGCAGTTTATTAGCGGGAGTTGCCGGGGAGCTGTTTTTT. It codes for CASSLLAGVAGELFF.

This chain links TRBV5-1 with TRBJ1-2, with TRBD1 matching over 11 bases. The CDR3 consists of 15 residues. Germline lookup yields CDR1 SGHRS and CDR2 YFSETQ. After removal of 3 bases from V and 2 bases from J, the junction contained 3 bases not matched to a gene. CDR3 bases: TGCGCCAGCAGCTCGGGGACAGGGGGGAACTATGGCTACACCTTC. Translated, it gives CASSSGTGGNYGYTF.

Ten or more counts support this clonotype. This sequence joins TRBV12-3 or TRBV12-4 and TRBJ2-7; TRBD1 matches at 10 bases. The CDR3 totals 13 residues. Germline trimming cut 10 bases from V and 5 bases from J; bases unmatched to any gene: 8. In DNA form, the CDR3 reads TGTGCCACCAAATCGGGACAGGGGAACGAGCAGTACTTC. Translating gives CATKSGQGNEQYF.

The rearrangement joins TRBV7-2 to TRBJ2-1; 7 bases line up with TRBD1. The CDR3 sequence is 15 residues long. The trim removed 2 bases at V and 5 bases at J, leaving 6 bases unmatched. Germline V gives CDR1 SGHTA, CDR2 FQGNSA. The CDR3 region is CASSLRQGRNNEQFF. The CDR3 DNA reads TGTGCCAGCAGCTTAAGACAGGGTAGGAACAATGAGCAGTTCTTC.

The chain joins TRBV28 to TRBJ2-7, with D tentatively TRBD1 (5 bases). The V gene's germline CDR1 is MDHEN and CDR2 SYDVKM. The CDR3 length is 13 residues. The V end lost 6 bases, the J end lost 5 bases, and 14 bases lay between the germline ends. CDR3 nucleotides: TGTGCCAGCAGGGGGCAGGGTCCGCACGAGCAGTACTTC. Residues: CASRGQGPHEQYF.

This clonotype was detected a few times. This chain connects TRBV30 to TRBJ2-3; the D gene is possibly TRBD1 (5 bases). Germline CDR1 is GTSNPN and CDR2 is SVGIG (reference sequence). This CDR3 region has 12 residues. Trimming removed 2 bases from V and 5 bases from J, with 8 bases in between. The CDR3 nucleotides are TGTGCCTGGAGTTTAACAGGAGATACGCAGTATTTT. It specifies CAWSLTGDTQYF.

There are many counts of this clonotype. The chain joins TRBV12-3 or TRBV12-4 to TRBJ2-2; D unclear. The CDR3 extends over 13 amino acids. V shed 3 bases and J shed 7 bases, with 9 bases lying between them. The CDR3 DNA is TGTGCCAGCAGTTTTCGTGTAGTCGGGGAGCTGTTTTTT. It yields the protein CASSFRVVGELFF.